This passage covers 23 T cell receptor beta chains from one sample sequenced in a study of blood T cells in healthy people across ages (dated by TCRdb to the mid-2010s). The library relied on 5' RACE. Sequencing was carried out with an Illumina HiSeq 2500. A second about 6 to 11 cycle PCR used a sample-barcoded 5' primer and a J-beta primer mix. TCRdb ran its own pipeline on the public reads, namely fastp trimming at Q25 and MiXCR clone calling, and kept in-frame beta chains. Rows matching on CDR3 protein sequence are summarized as one entry with the most common DNA and genes. In this sample the table shows approximately 940,000 distinct CDR3 sequences, approximately 49% of which occur a single time. Clones ranked in the top ten supply around 15% of the sample. Specimen: blood. The receptors shown here come from a man younger than 40 in good health.

The V call is TRBV5-1, the J call TRBJ2-1; a weak D match, TRBD1 (5 bases). Per germline, CDR1 SGHRS and CDR2 YFSETQ. The CDR3 sequence is 12 residues long. V was shortened by 9 bases and J by 3 bases, with 10 bases between the two germline ends. The CDR3 coding sequence is TGCGCCACCTCCGACAGCTACAATGAGCAGTTCTTC. As protein: CATSDSYNEQFF. Full variable domain (missing parts from reference TRBV5-1 and TRBJ2-1): KAGVTQTPRYLIKTRGQQVTLSCSPISGHRSVSWYQQTPGQGLQFLFEYFSETQRNKGNFPGRFSGRQFSNSRSEMNVSTLELGDSALYLCATSDSYNEQFFGPGTRLTVL.

This CDR3 is CASSQNDRAFNQPQHF. CDR3 nucleotides: TGTGCCAGCTCACAAAATGACAGAGCCTTCAATCAGCCCCAGCATTTT. The chain links TRBV18 to TRBJ1-5; a possible D gene is TRBD1 (5 bases). The CDR3 runs to 16 residues. The V gene lost 4 bases and the J gene lost 3 bases, with 16 bases spanning the gap. CDR1 is KGHSH and CDR2 is LQKENI in the germline V gene.

V gene TRBV29-1 combines with J gene TRBJ1-2, with TRBD1 as a possible D gene (5 bases). Looked up from germline, CDR1 is SQVTM and CDR2 is ANQGSEA. The V and J ends lost 6 bases and 1 base respectively, with 12 bases between them. CDR3 size: 13 residues. CDR3: CSVPGTDNYGYTF. The CDR3 DNA is TGCAGCGTGCCAGGGACGGATAACTATGGCTACACCTTC.

The CDR3 DNA reads TGTGCCAGTAGTCTGGGACAGACAGACTCCTACGAGCAGTACTTC. It codes for CASSLGQTDSYEQYF. V gene TRBV19 combines with J gene TRBJ2-7; 7 nucleotides match TRBD1. V gave up 5 bases and J gave up 0 bases; unmatched junction bases: 7. CDR1 and CDR2 (germline): LNHDA, SQIVND (reference sequence). The CDR3 spans 15 residues.

CDR3 sequence (DNA): TGTGCCTCTCGGCCAGGGCTAATGAACACTGAAGCTTTCTTT. As protein: CASRPGLMNTEAFF. This chain joins TRBV5-4 and TRBJ1-1, with D maybe TRBD1 (5 bases). Looked up from germline, CDR1 is SGHNT and CDR2 is YYREEE (reference sequence). Trimming stripped 10 bases from V and 0 bases from J, with 16 bases between. This CDR3 spans 14 amino acids. Full variable domain (rest looked up from reference TRBV5-4 and TRBJ1-1): ETGVTQSPTHLIKTRGQQVTLRCSSQSGHNTVSWYQQALGQGPQFIFQYYREEENGRGNFPPRFSGLQFPNYSSELNVNALELDDSALYLCASRPGLMNTEAFFGQGTRLTVV.

In this sample, this clonotype turned up once. The CDR3 sequence: CASTAQGTSNQPQHF. Here the CDR3 DNA reads TGTGCCAGCACTGCACAGGGGACCAGCAATCAGCCCCAGCATTTT. The V gene is TRBV6-2 or TRBV6-3, the J gene TRBJ1-5; 7 nucleotides align to TRBD1. This CDR3 has 15 amino acids. J gave up 1 base and V 7 bases, and 7 bases lay outside the gene matches. CDR1 MNHEY and CDR2 SVGEGT come from the germline V gene.

In its sample, this clonotype was seen a few times. The V gene is TRBV6-4, the J gene TRBJ2-1; 11 bases fit TRBD2. This CDR3 has 15 amino acids. V gave up 7 bases and J gave up 4 bases; unmatched junction bases: 6. From germline, CDR1 is MRHNA and CDR2 SNTAGT. The chain's CDR3 is CASTELAGDYNEQFF. The CDR3 region has the DNA TGTGCCAGCACCGAACTAGCGGGGGATTACAATGAGCAGTTCTTC.

This clonotype was detected only once. The V call is TRBV28, the J call TRBJ1-5; D not resolved. Germline assignment: CDR1 MDHEN and CDR2 SYDVKM. Trimming cost V 10 bases and J 2 bases, with 21 bases left between them. The CDR3 has 16 amino acids. CDR3 residues: CANIQTGRAGNQPQHF. CDR3 nucleotide sequence: TGTGCCAACATCCAGACGGGGAGGGCAGGCAATCAGCCCCAGCATTTT.

This clonotype has only a few counts. The gene calls are TRBV2 and TRBJ1-2; D unresolved. The V gene's germline CDR1 is SNHLY and CDR2 FYNNEI. Trimming removed 1 base from V and 4 bases from J, with 13 bases in between. The CDR3 consists of 15 residues. The CDR3 DNA follows: TGTGCCAGCAGTGAAGATAGACCCCAAGGCTATGGCTACACCTTC. The encoded protein is CASSEDRPQGYGYTF.

The chain carries TRBV9 and TRBJ1-1, with D tentatively TRBD1 (6 bases). Trimming cost V 3 bases and J 8 bases, with 14 bases left between them. The CDR3 is made up of 13 amino acids. Germline V gene lookup returns CDR1 SGDLS and CDR2 YYNGEE. The DNA of the CDR3 is TGTGCCAGCAGCGGCGGGACAAACCAGGAAGCTTTCTTT. Protein product: CASSGGTNQEAFF.

V is TRBV9 and J is TRBJ1-2; 9 bases align to TRBD1. Germline assignment: CDR1 SGDLS and CDR2 YYNGEE. The junction had 5 bases not matched to a gene; V was cut back by 0 bases and J by 5 bases. The length of the CDR3 is 15 residues. The CDR3 DNA sequence: TGTGCCAGCAGCGTAGGGGACAGGGAAATTTATGGCTACACCTTC. It codes for CASSVGDREIYGYTF. Combining the CDR3 with reference TRBV9 and TRBJ1-2 gives the whole variable domain DSGVTQTPKHLITATGQRVTLRCSPRSGDLSVYWYQQSLDQGLQFLIQYYNGEERAKGNILERFSAQQFPDLHSELNLSSLELGDSALYFCASSVGDREIYGYTFGSGTRLTVV.

This chain connects TRBV10-3 to TRBJ2-5; 11 bases map to TRBD2. Losses at the gene ends were 9 bases for V and 1 base for J; bases not matched to a gene: 7. Germline lookup yields CDR1 ENHRY and CDR2 SYGVKD. The length of the CDR3 is 15 residues. The CDR3 sequence is CAMSSTSGGQETQYF. CDR3 sequence (DNA): TGTGCCATGTCTTCAACTAGCGGGGGCCAAGAGACCCAGTACTTC.

This clonotype has just a few counts. The rearrangement uses TRBV5-1 and TRBJ1-2; 7 bases line up with TRBD1. Germline CDR1 SGHRS, CDR2 YFSETQ. After removal of 4 bases from V and 0 bases from J, the junction contained 9 bases not matched to a gene. This CDR3 comprises 16 residues. The CDR3 sequence: CASSVSTGTANYGYTF. The CDR3 nucleotides read TGCGCCAGCAGCGTGTCGACCGGGACAGCTAACTATGGCTACACCTTC.

The genes are TRBV29-1 and TRBJ1-2; D is undetermined. The CDR3 is 13 amino acids. V lost 4 bases, J lost 6 bases, and 15 bases lay in between. Germline loops: CDR1 SQVTM, CDR2 ANQGSEA. CDR3 sequence reads: CSVAKRLADGYTF. The CDR3 DNA follows: TGCAGCGTTGCCAAGAGACTAGCAGATGGCTACACCTTC.

The chain joins TRBV29-1 to TRBJ2-1, with 9 bases matching TRBD1. There are 15 residues in the CDR3. CDR1 is SQVTM and CDR2 is ANQGSEA in the germline V gene. The J segment lost 6 bases and the V segment lost 6 bases, leaving 12 bases of the junction unmatched. DNA for the CDR3: TGCAGCGTGCCTTTACAGGGGGCGCAGCTCAATGAGCAGTTCTTC. This translates into CSVPLQGAQLNEQFF.

In this sample, this clonotype turned up a few times. The chain links TRBV20-1 to TRBJ2-4; perhaps D is TRBD1 or TRBD2 (5 bases each). The CDR3 loop spans 13 amino acids. Deletions cut 5 bases from V and 8 bases from J, with 16 bases between. Germline assignment: CDR1 DFQATT and CDR2 SNEGSKA (reference sequence). The CDR3 region has the DNA TGCAGTGCTCCCCGTGGGGGTAGCGACATTCAGTACTTC. Translating it yields CSAPRGGSDIQYF.

This clonotype was found a few times. The chain employs TRBV9 and TRBJ2-4; 9 nucleotides agree with TRBD1. Per germline, CDR1 SGDLS and CDR2 YYNGEE. The V and J ends lost 4 bases and 1 base, in that order; junction bases with no gene match: 12. This CDR3 is built from 18 residues. The CDR3 reads CASSPRTGGVSAKNIQYF. The CDR3 DNA reads TGTGCCAGCAGCCCCCGAACAGGGGGCGTTTCGGCCAAAAACATTCAGTACTTC. The entire variable domain, with the rest obtained from reference TRBV9 and TRBJ2-4, is as follows: DSGVTQTPKHLITATGQRVTLRCSPRSGDLSVYWYQQSLDQGLQFLIQYYNGEERAKGNILERFSAQQFPDLHSELNLSSLELGDSALYFCASSPRTGGVSAKNIQYFGAGTRLSVL.

This clonotype was counted only a few times. V usage is TRBV4-3 and J usage is TRBJ1-2; D is undetermined. Germline V gene sequence: CDR1 LGHNA, CDR2 YSLEER. This CDR3 is 14 amino acids long. Trimming shortened V by 1 base and J by 5 bases, and 11 bases separated the two germline ends. CDR3 sequence: CASSQGIASYGYTF. CDR3 bases: TGCGCCAGCAGCCAAGGAATCGCATCTTATGGCTACACCTTC.

The chain carries TRBV5-1 and TRBJ2-3; D uncertain. Germline V CDR1 and CDR2: SGHRS, YFSETQ. This CDR3 spans 11 amino acids. Trimming cost V 3 bases and J 8 bases, with 7 bases left between them. The CDR3 region has the DNA TGCGCCAGCAGCTCCCCCGGTACGCAGTATTTT. Translated, it gives CASSSPGTQYF.

The rearrangement links TRBV20-1 to TRBJ2-5; a possible D gene is TRBD2 (6 bases). V was clipped by 5 bases and J by 0 bases, with 7 bases between them. Germline-derived CDR1 and CDR2 are DFQATT and SNEGSKA (reference sequence). The CDR3 contains 12 residues. This CDR3 reads CSACGNQETQYF. DNA of the CDR3: TGCAGTGCTTGCGGGAACCAAGAGACCCAGTACTTC.

This clonotype appeared a few times. The chain links TRBV5-1 to TRBJ2-7; tentatively, D is TRBD2 (5 bases). The CDR3 is made up of 17 amino acids. CDR1 is SGHRS and CDR2 is YFSETQ in the germline V gene. V was cut by 1 base and J by 0 bases, with 17 bases left in between. This CDR3 is CASSLNVFRGISYEQYF. CDR3 nucleotides: TGCGCCAGCAGCTTGAACGTCTTTCGAGGGATCTCCTACGAGCAGTACTTC.

This clonotype was seen a handful of times. The V gene is TRBV7-2, the J gene TRBJ2-1, with D perhaps matching TRBD1 (5 bases). The J call may be mistaken, given a closer DNA end match to TRBJ2-7. Looked up from germline, CDR1 is SGHTA and CDR2 is FQGNSA. The CDR3 extends over 15 amino acids. CDR3 in amino acids: CASRDRGLSYNEQYF. The CDR3 DNA sequence: TGTGCCAGCAGGGATAGGGGCCTTTCCTACAATGAGCAGTACTTC.

This clonotype was counted only a few times. The J gene is TRBJ1-2, the V gene TRBV13; no definite D call. The germline V gene encodes CDR1 PRHDT and CDR2 FYEKMQ (reference sequence). This CDR3 is built from 14 residues. The germline V and J ends were trimmed by 5 bases and 8 bases, with 18 bases remaining between them. In nucleotides, the CDR3 is TGTGCCAGCAGCCCGCAAGAGGCAGCGGGGGGCTACACCTTC. This gives the protein CASSPQEAAGGYTF.